The 26 T cell receptor beta chains below were found in one sample sequenced in a study of regulatory T cells in long-lasting Graves disease. Investigators prepared the TCR beta libraries by applying iRepertoire HTBI primers and Arm-PCR of CDR3 regions. One entry per CDR3 protein results from TCRdb running MiXCR on the multiplex PCR reads. The sample shows around 450,000 distinct CDR3 sequences, around 15% of them seen only once. Time point here: newly diagnosed GD, antithyroid drugs for less than 3 months. Generation of the TCR library employed RNA extracted from PBMCs. The same sample was also used in a study of T cells in Graves' hyperthyroidism and ophthalmopathy.

The sample here was peripheral blood mononuclear cells (PBMCs), taken at new diagnosis, from a patient treated with antithyroid drugs. The receptors stem from a man aged 35-49 years with Graves disease.

At least ten counts were recorded for this clonotype. V is TRBV7-2 and J is TRBJ2-1; the match to TRBD1 covers 7 bases. V shed 2 bases, J shed 2 bases, and the junction held 3 bases outside the gene matches. The germline V gene encodes CDR1 SGHTA and CDR2 FQGNSA. The CDR3 is made up of 15 amino acids. CDR3 coding DNA: TGTGCCAGCAGCTTAATAGGGGGCGCCTACAATGAGCAGTTCTTC. As protein: CASSLIGGAYNEQFF.

This clonotype was found many times. This sequence joins TRBV28 and TRBJ2-3, with D perhaps assigned TRBD1 or TRBD2 (5 bases each). The ends were cut back, 6 bases at V and 2 bases at J, with 12 bases in the middle. The CDR3 loop spans 14 amino acids. The germline gives CDR1 MDHEN, CDR2 SYDVKM. CDR3 DNA: TGTGCCAGCAGATCCGGGACCTACACAGATACGCAGTATTTT. It specifies CASRSGTYTDTQYF.

There are a few counts of this clonotype. The chain's CDR3 is CASSFPARVYGYTF. The DNA of the CDR3 is TGTGCCAGCAGCTTCCCGGCCAGGGTGTATGGCTACACCTTC. The chain joins TRBV5-4 to TRBJ1-2, with D tentatively TRBD1 (5 bases). The CDR3 is 14 amino acids. CDR1 is SGHNT and CDR2 is YYREEE in the germline V gene (reference sequence). V was trimmed by 2 bases and J by 5 bases, leaving 13 bases between them.

The CDR3 region is CASSLGGTGSGEQYF. The CDR3 DNA is TGTGCCAGCAGTTTGGGTGGCACGGGCTCGGGCGAGCAGTACTTC. The chain couples TRBV28 to TRBJ2-7; D remains ambiguous. The CDR3 totals 15 residues. V shed 3 bases and J shed 6 bases, with 18 bases lying between them. Germline assignment: CDR1 MDHEN and CDR2 SYDVKM.

This clonotype was counted a few times. The V and J genes are TRBV20-1 and TRBJ2-1; 11 bases line up with TRBD2. The CDR3 covers 16 residues. The germline gives CDR1 DFQATT, CDR2 SNEGSKA (reference sequence). V dropped 6 bases and J dropped 2; count of bases not matched to a gene: 9. The CDR3 DNA reads as TGCAGTGCGATCGGGACTAGCGGTAGCACCTACAATGAGCAGTTCTTC. Its protein is CSAIGTSGSTYNEQFF.

This clonotype showed up many times. V and J are TRBV11-2 and TRBJ2-7; no definite D call. Germline CDR1 reads SGHAT; CDR2 reads FQNNGV. V was cut by 2 bases and J by 3 bases, with 17 bases left in between. The CDR3 runs 16 residues. The CDR3 reads CASSLLTRNRVYEQYF. DNA of the CDR3: TGTGCCAGCAGCTTATTAACCAGGAACCGGGTCTACGAGCAGTACTTC.

Only a few counts were recorded for this clonotype. The chain links TRBV12-3 or TRBV12-4 to TRBJ2-2; D is perhaps TRBD1 (5 bases). V lost 6 bases, J lost 0 bases, and 11 bases lay in between. The CDR3 loop spans 15 amino acids. CDR3 in DNA: TGTGCCAGCAGCTTACAGGACACGAACACCGGGGAGCTGTTTTTT. Amino acid sequence: CASSLQDTNTGELFF.

This clonotype showed up many times. The chain combines TRBV3-1 with TRBJ1-4; D is undetermined. The length of the CDR3 is 15 residues. Looked up from germline, CDR1 is LGHDT and CDR2 is YNNKEL (reference sequence). The germline V and J ends were trimmed by 2 bases and 5 bases, with 12 bases remaining between them. CDR3 residues: CASSQNRALNEKLFF. The CDR3 DNA is TGTGCCAGCAGCCAAAACCGGGCCTTGAATGAAAAACTGTTTTTT.

The table lists this clonotype with a few counts. The chain employs TRBV29-1 and TRBJ2-7; TRBD1 agrees at 7 bases. V trimming: 2 bases; J trimming: 0 bases; junction bases outside the gene matches: 4. CDR1 SQVTM and CDR2 ANQGSEA come from the germline V gene. The CDR3 extends over 14 amino acids. Written as DNA, the CDR3 is TGCAGCGTTGAACGGGACAGTAGCTCCTACGAGCAGTACTTC. As protein: CSVERDSSSYEQYF.

For this clonotype: A read error may explain this, as a much larger clone is one base away. The chain combines TRBV9 with TRBJ1-1; no reliable D call. Germline CDR1 and CDR2: SGDLS and YYNGEE. The CDR3 runs to 13 residues. The CDR3 sequence is CAGSVGVNTEAFF. In DNA, the CDR3 is TGTGCCGGCAGCGTAGGAGTGAACACTGAAGCTTTCTTT.

The V and J genes are TRBV10-1 and TRBJ2-1, with 13 nucleotides matching TRBD2. CDR1 and CDR2 from the germline V gene are WNHNN and SYGVQD (reference sequence). CDR3 length: 20 residues. Trimming cost V 6 bases and J 8 bases; bases outside gene matches: 22. CDR3 sequence (DNA): TGCGCCAGCAGCCACGACAGGGTTTGGTATGGACTAGCGGGAGAGGATGAGCAGTTCTTC. Translated: CASSHDRVWYGLAGEDEQFF.

There are a few counts of this clonotype. V usage is TRBV24-1 and J usage is TRBJ2-1; D is perhaps TRBD2 (6 bases). V lost 6 bases to trimming and J lost 3 bases, with 8 bases between them. The germline V gene encodes CDR1 KGHDR and CDR2 SFDVKD. The CDR3 has 13 residues. In nucleotides, the CDR3 is TGTGCCACCAGTTTTAGCGGCTACAATGAGCAGTTCTTC. This gives the protein CATSFSGYNEQFF.

The sample holds a few counts of this clonotype. This sequence joins TRBV10-3 and TRBJ2-6; 7 bases are a match to TRBD2. CDR3 length equals 15 residues. Germline assignment: CDR1 ENHRY and CDR2 SYGVKD. J gave up 3 bases and V 4 bases, and 3 bases lay outside the gene matches. CDR3 nucleotides: TGTGCCATCAGTGGCGGGGGAAGTGGGGCCAACGTCCTGACTTTC. Translated, it gives CAISGGGSGANVLTF.

This clonotype was seen ten or more times. The rearrangement links TRBV5-1 to TRBJ2-3, with a tentative D call TRBD2 (6 bases). This CDR3 region has 16 residues. The V and J ends lost 3 bases and 4 bases respectively, with 18 bases between them. Germline assignment: CDR1 SGHRS and CDR2 YFSETQ. This CDR3 reads CASSWGRSGAADTQYF. CDR3 nucleotides: TGCGCCAGCAGCTGGGGACGGTCGGGAGCGGCAGATACGCAGTATTTT.

This sequence joins TRBV6-1 and TRBJ2-1, with 9 nucleotides matching TRBD2. The CDR3 runs to 15 residues. The ends lost 6 bases at V and 6 bases at J; junction bases unmatched: 9. Germline CDR1 reads MNHNS; CDR2 reads SASEGT. DNA of the CDR3: TGTGCCAGCAGGAGCCTGGCGGGGGGGGTCAATGAGCAGTTCTTC. This translates into CASRSLAGGVNEQFF.

In its sample, this clonotype was seen many times. The chain links TRBV9 to TRBJ2-5; D is possibly TRBD2 (6 bases). This CDR3 is built from 15 residues. CDR1 and CDR2 (germline): SGDLS, YYNGEE. V was cut by 3 bases and J by 5 bases, with 17 bases left in between. The CDR3 nucleotides read TGTGCCAGCAGCGCCCGGGACTGGAAGGGGGAGACCCAGTACTTC. Translated, it gives CASSARDWKGETQYF. The variable domain in full, completed from reference TRBV9 and TRBJ2-5, reads DSGVTQTPKHLITATGQRVTLRCSPRSGDLSVYWYQQSLDQGLQFLIQYYNGEERAKGNILERFSAQQFPDLHSELNLSSLELGDSALYFCASSARDWKGETQYFGPGTRLLVL.

The rearrangement uses TRBV29-1 and TRBJ1-5; D gene uncertain. The CDR3 contains 15 residues. V lost 7 bases to trimming and J lost 0 bases, with 16 bases between them. CDR1 SQVTM and CDR2 ANQGSEA come from the germline V gene. In DNA form, the CDR3 reads TGCAGCGACTCCCGGACCGGGTATAGCAATCAGCCCCAGCATTTT. Its translation: CSDSRTGYSNQPQHF.

Many counts were recorded for this clonotype. The V gene is TRBV20-1, the J gene TRBJ1-2; weak D call: TRBD1 (5 bases). This CDR3 region has 11 residues. The V gene lost 6 bases and the J gene lost 7 bases, with 12 bases spanning the gap. CDR1 is DFQATT, CDR2 SNEGSKA, per germline (reference sequence). The DNA of the CDR3 is TGCAGTGCCTGGGGCGCGTTTGGCTACACCTTC. It yields the protein CSAWGAFGYTF.

J is TRBJ1-2 and V is TRBV6-7; possibly TRBD1 for D (6 bases). TRBV6-7 is given ORF status, its function remaining uncertain. The V end lost 2 bases, the J end lost 13 bases, and 20 bases lay between the germline ends. CDR3 length: 14 amino acids. The DNA of the CDR3 is TGTGCCAGCAGTTACGAGTCAGACAGGAGGATCTTCACCTTC. It translates to CASSYESDRRIFTF.

This clonotype was counted a few times. The chain joins TRBV6-5 to TRBJ2-7; 13 bases align to TRBD2. The CDR3 is 17 residues long. In germline, CDR1 is MNHEY, CDR2 SVGAGI. V shed 2 bases, J shed 2 bases, and the junction held 6 bases outside the gene matches. CDR3 coding DNA: TGTGCCAGCAGTTACCAGGGACTAGCGGGAAGGACCTACGAGCAGTACTTC. Translated: CASSYQGLAGRTYEQYF.

V and J are TRBV20-1 and TRBJ2-1; 7 bases are a match to TRBD2. CDR1 and CDR2 (germline): DFQATT, SNEGSKA (reference sequence). The CDR3 is 13 residues long. V was clipped by 5 bases and J by 2 bases; unmatched bases: 3. The CDR3 protein is CSARGGPYNEQFF. The CDR3 region has the DNA TGCAGTGCTCGCGGGGGACCCTACAATGAGCAGTTCTTC.

The gene calls are TRBV19 and TRBJ2-7; D remains unclear. Deletions cut 4 bases from V and 6 bases from J, with 10 bases between. The CDR3 totals 12 residues. Germline V gives CDR1 LNHDA, CDR2 SQIVND (reference sequence). CDR3 DNA sequence: TGTGCCAGTAGTAAGGGATTGGGCGAGCAGTACTTC. This translates into CASSKGLGEQYF.

The table lists this clonotype with many counts. This chain connects TRBV12-3 or TRBV12-4 to TRBJ1-5; perhaps TRBD1 as D (5 bases). Between the trimmed V and J ends, which lost 6 bases and 4 bases, there was a span of 13 bases. The CDR3 runs 14 residues. CDR3 region: CASSLTGYNQPQHF. The CDR3 DNA sequence: TGTGCCAGCAGCCTTACAGGTTATAATCAGCCCCAGCATTTT.

In this sample, this clonotype turned up many times. The V and J genes are TRBV12-3 or TRBV12-4 and TRBJ2-5; D perhaps matches TRBD1 (6 bases). The CDR3 is 14 amino acids. V lost 5 bases and J lost 2, with 12 bases in between. This CDR3 reads CASSTRDTQETQYF. CDR3 DNA sequence: TGTGCCAGCAGTACCCGGGACACGCAAGAGACCCAGTACTTC.

This clonotype has more than one count but fewer than ten. The chain links TRBV12-3 or TRBV12-4 to TRBJ2-1; 8 nucleotides agree with TRBD2. The V gene end was trimmed by 5 bases and the J gene end by 1 base; junction bases not matched to a gene: 4. This CDR3 has 15 amino acids. CDR3 bases: TGTGCCAGCAGTCTTAGCGGGAATTCCTACAATGAGCAGTTCTTC. Amino acids: CASSLSGNSYNEQFF.

The chain's CDR3 is CASSLKVRGNTIYF. In nucleotides, the CDR3 is TGTGCCAGCAGTCTAAAGGTGCGGGGAAACACCATATATTTT. J is TRBJ1-3 and V is TRBV28, with D unclear. This CDR3 has 14 residues. V was clipped by 5 bases and J by 4 bases, with 12 bases between them. CDR1 is MDHEN and CDR2 is SYDVKM in the germline V gene.